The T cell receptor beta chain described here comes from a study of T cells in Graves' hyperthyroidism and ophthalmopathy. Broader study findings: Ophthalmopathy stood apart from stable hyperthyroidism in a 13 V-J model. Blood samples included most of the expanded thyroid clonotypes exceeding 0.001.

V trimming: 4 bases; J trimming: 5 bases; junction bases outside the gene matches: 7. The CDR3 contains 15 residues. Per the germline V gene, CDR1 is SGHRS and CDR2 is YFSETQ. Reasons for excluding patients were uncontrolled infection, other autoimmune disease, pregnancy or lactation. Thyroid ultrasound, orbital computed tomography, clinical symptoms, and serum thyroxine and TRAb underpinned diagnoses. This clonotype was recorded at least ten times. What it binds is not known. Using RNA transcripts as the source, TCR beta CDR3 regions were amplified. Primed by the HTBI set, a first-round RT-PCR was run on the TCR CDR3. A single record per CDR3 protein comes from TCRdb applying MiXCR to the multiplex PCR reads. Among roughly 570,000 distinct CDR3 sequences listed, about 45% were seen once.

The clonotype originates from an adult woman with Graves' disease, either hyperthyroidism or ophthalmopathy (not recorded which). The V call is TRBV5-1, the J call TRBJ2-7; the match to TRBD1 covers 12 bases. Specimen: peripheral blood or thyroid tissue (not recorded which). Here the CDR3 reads CASSTGTGGIHEQYF. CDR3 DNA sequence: TGCGCCAGCAGCACGGGGACAGGGGGCATCCACGAGCAGTACTTC.